This section outlines one TCR beta chain sequence together with its context. Antigen specificity is unknown. There are 15 residues in the CDR3. Germline V gene sequence: CDR1 MNHEY, CDR2 SMNVEV (reference sequence). Between the trimmed V and J ends, which lost 3 bases and 6 bases, there was a span of 17 bases. This sample is part of a study of cytomegalovirus exposure and HLA in healthy donors. In the PCR, 60 Vbeta and 13 Jbeta primers were used. Assay: immunoSEQ multiplex PCR; the TCRdb copy retains only in-frame clones and omits some. The repertoire holds some 110,000 clones, with roughly 76% as singletons. Study results and caveats: Within an earlier analysis, most TCR beta V segments proved productive either about 90% or about 30% of the time. CMV antigen specificity of three CMV-associated chains was confirmed in vitro. Among the most significant clusters, several appeared linked to common viral pathogens in a later analysis.

Sequencing input: PBMCs. The sequence was obtained from a man aged 50-59 years in good health and CMV-seropositive. The V and J genes are TRBV27 and TRBJ1-2; possibly TRBD1 for D (6 bases). DNA for the CDR3: TGTGCCAGCAGTTTGGGACAAGGTACCACCCATGGCTACACCTTC. Amino acids: CASSLGQGTTHGYTF.